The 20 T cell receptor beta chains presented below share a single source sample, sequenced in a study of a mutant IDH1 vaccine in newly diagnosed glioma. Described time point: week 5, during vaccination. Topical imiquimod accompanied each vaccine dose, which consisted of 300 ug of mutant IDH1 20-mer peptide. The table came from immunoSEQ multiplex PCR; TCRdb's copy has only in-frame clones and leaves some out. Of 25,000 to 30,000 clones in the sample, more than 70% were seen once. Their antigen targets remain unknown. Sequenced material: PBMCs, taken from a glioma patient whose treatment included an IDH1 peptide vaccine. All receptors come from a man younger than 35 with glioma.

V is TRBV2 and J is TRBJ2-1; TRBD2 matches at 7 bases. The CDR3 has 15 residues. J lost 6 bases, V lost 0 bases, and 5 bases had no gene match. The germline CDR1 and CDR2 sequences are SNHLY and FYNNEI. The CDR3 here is CASSEAQRGFNEQFF. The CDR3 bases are TGTGCCAGCAGTGAAGCACAGCGGGGCTTCAATGAGCAGTTCTTC.

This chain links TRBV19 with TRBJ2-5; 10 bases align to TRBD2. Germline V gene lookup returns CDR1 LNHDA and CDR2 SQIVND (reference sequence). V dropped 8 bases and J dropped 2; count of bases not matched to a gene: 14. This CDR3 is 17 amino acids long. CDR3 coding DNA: TGTGCCAGTTCTCCGGGAGTAGCGGGAGGAACACAAGAGACCCAGTACTTC. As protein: CASSPGVAGGTQETQYF.

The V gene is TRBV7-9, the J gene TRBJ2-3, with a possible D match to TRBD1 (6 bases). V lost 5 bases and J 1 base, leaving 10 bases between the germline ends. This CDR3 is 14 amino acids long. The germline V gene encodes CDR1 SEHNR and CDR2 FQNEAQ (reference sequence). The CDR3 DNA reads TGTGCCAGCAGCACACGACAGGGCACAGATACGCAGTATTTT. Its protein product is CASSTRQGTDTQYF.

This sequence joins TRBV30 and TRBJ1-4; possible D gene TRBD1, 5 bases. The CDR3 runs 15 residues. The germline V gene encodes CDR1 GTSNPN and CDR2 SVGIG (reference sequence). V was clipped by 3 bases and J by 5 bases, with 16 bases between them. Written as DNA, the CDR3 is TGTGCCTGGAGCACTAAAGGGGTGGAGAATGAAAAACTGTTTTTT. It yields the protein CAWSTKGVENEKLFF.

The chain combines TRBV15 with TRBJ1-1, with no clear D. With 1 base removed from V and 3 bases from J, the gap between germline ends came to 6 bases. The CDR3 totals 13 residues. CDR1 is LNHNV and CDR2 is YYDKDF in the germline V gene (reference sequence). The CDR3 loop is CATSRAIDTEAFF. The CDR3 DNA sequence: TGTGCCACCAGCAGAGCAATCGACACTGAAGCTTTCTTT.

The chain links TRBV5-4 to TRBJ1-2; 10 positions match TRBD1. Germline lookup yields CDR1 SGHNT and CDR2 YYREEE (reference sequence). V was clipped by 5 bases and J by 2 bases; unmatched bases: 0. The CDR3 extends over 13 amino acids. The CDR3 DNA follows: TGTGCCAGCAGGGACAGGGGGAACTATGGCTACACCTTC. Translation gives CASRDRGNYGYTF. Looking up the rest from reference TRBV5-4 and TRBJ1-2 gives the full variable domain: ETGVTQSPTHLIKTRGQQVTLRCSSQSGHNTVSWYQQALGQGPQFIFQYYREEENGRGNFPPRFSGLQFPNYSSELNVNALELDDSALYLCASRDRGNYGYTFGSGTRLTVV.

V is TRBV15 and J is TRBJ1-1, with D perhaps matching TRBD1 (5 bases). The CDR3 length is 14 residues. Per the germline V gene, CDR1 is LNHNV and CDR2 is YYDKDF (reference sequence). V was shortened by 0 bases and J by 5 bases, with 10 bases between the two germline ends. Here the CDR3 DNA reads TGTGCCACCAGCAGAGACCAGGGAGGTACTGAAGCTTTCTTT. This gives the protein CATSRDQGGTEAFF. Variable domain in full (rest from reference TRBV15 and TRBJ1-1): DAMVIQNPRYQVTQFGKPVTLSCSQTLNHNVMYWYQQKSSQAPKLLFHYYDKDFNNEADTPDNFQSRRPNTSFCFLDIRSPGLGDTAMYLCATSRDQGGTEAFFGQGTRLTVV.

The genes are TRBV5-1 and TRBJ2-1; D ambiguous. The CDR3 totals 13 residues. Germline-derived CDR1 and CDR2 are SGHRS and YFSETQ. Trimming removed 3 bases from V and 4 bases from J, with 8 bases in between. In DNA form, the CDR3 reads TGCGCCAGCAGCTCACAGCAATACAATGAGCAGTTCTTC. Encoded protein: CASSSQQYNEQFF.

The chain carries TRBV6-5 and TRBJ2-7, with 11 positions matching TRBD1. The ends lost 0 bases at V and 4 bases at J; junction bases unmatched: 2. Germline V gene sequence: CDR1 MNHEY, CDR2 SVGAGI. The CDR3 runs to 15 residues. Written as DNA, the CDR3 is TGTGCCAGCAGTTACTCAGGGACAGGGGGGTACGAGCAGTACTTC. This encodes CASSYSGTGGYEQYF.

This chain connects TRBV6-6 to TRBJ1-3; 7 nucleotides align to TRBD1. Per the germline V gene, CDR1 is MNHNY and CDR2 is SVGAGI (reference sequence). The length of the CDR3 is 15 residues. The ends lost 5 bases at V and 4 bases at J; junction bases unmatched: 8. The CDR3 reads CASSRSGGRGNTIYF. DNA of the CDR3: TGTGCCAGCAGTCGCTCAGGGGGTAGAGGAAACACCATATATTTT.

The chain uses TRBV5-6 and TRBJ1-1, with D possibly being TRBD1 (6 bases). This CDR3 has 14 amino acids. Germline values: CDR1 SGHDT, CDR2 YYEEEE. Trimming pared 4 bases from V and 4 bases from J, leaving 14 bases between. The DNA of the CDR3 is TGTGCCAGCAGCCCGCGGGGGGGCGGCACTGAAGCTTTCTTT. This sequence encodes CASSPRGGGTEAFF. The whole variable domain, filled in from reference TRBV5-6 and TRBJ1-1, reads DAGVTQSPTHLIKTRGQQVTLRCSPKSGHDTVSWYQQALGQGPQFIFQYYEEEERQRGNFPDRFSGHQFPNYSSELNVNALLLGDSALYLCASSPRGGGTEAFFGQGTRLTVV.

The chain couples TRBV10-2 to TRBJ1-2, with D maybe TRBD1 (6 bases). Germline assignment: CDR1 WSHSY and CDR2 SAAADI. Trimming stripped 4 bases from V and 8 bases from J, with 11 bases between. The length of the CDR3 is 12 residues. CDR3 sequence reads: CASSVQGYGYTF. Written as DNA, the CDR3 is TGCGCCAGCAGTGTACAGGGATACGGCTACACCTTC.

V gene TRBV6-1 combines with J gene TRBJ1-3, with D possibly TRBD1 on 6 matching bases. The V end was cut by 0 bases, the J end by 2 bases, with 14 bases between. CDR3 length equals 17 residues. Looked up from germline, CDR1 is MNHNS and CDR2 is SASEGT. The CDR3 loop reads CASSEARRTGTGNTIYF. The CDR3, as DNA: TGTGCCAGCAGTGAAGCGCGGAGAACAGGGACTGGAAACACCATATATTTT.

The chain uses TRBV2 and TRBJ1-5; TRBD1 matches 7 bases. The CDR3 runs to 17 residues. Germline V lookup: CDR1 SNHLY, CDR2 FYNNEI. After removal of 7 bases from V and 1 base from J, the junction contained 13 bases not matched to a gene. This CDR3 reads CASTPRRQGMSNQPQHF. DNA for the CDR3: TGTGCCAGCACCCCCCGGCGACAGGGAATGAGCAATCAGCCCCAGCATTTT.

The CDR3 reads CASSLRAGAGTEAFF. The CDR3 coding sequence is TGTGCCAGCAGTTTAAGGGCAGGGGCAGGAACTGAAGCTTTCTTT. The chain joins TRBV28 to TRBJ1-1, with D tentatively TRBD1 (6 bases). CDR1 MDHEN and CDR2 SYDVKM come from the germline V gene. This CDR3 has 15 residues. The V and J ends lost 2 bases and 5 bases respectively, with 15 bases between them.

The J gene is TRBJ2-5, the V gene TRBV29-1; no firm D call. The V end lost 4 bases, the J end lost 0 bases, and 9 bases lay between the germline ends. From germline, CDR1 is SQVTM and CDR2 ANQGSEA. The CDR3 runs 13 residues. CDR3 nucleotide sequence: TGCAGCGTTGTAGGGATTTACCAAGAGACCCAGTACTTC. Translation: CSVVGIYQETQYF.

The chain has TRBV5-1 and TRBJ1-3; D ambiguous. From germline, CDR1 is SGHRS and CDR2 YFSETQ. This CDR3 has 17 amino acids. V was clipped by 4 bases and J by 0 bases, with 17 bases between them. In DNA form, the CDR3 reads TGCGCCAGCAGCCCCCAACCGGGCCGAGTCTCTGGAAACACCATATATTTT. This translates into CASSPQPGRVSGNTIYF.

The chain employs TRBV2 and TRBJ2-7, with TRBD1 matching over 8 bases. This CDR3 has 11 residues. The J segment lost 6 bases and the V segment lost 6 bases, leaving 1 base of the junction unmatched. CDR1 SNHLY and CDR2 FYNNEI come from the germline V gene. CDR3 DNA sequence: TGTGCCAGCAGAGGACAGGGCGAGCAGTACTTC. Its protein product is CASRGQGEQYF. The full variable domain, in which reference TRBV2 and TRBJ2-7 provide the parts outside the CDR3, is EPEVTQTPSHQVTQMGQEVILRCVPISNHLYFYWYRQILGQKVEFLVSFYNNEISEKSEIFDDQFSVERPDGSNFTLKIRSTKLEDSAMYFCASRGQGEQYFGPGTRLTVT.

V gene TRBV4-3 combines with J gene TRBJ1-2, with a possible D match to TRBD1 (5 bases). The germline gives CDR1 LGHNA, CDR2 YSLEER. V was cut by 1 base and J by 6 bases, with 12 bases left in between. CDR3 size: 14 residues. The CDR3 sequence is CASSQAVGVDGYTF. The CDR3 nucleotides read TGCGCCAGCAGCCAAGCCGTGGGGGTGGATGGCTACACCTTC.

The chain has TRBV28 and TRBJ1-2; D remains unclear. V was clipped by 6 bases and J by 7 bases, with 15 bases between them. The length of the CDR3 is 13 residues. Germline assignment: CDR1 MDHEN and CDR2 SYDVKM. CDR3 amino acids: CASSPDGVRGYTF. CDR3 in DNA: TGTGCCAGCAGCCCGGATGGGGTACGTGGCTACACCTTC.